The 11 T cell receptor beta chains below come from one sample, sequenced in a study of preoperative IRX-2 immunotherapy in early breast cancer (dated by TCRdb to between 2018 and 2020). The library was obtained by the immunoSEQ multiplex PCR assay. TCRdb obtained this table from immuneACCESS and retained in-frame rearrangements with V and J assigned. These tables miss some clones; where compared with another copy, unresolved V genes account for less than half of the shortfall, and the remainder is unexplained. The sample table lists fewer than 3,500 clones, about 80% of them with a count of one. Under 9% of the sample is in the top ten clones. The sample's treatment or condition label is to be understood as: preoperative locoregional IRX-2 cytokine immunotherapy. The sample here was tumor tissue, taken after IRX-2 immunotherapy. These receptors all stem from a human donor with breast cancer.

By sample share, this clone is large. The chain couples TRBV6-8 to TRBJ2-5; 7 bases are shared with TRBD1. There are 16 residues in the CDR3. After removal of 6 bases from V and 2 bases from J, the junction contained 12 bases not matched to a gene. CDR1 and CDR2 from the germline V gene are MNHGY and SAAAGT. CDR3 amino acids: CASRTNDRARQETQYF. The CDR3 nucleotides are TGTGCCAGCAGAACTAATGACAGGGCCCGACAAGAGACCCAGTACTTC.

The gene calls are TRBV11-3 and TRBJ2-7; 9 positions agree with TRBD1. V shed 7 bases, J shed 1 base, and the junction held 14 bases outside the gene matches. The CDR3 sequence is 17 residues long. Looked up from germline, CDR1 is SGHNT and CDR2 is YENEEA. CDR3 coding DNA: TGTGCCAGCATGCCGGGGACAGGGACGATCCTTTCCTACGAGCAGTACTTC. This gives the protein CASMPGTGTILSYEQYF.

The genes are TRBV28 and TRBJ2-7; no definite D call. V gave up 3 bases and J gave up 2 bases, with 14 bases separating them. Germline CDR1 and CDR2: MDHEN and SYDVKM. The length of the CDR3 is 15 residues. CDR3 sequence (DNA): TGTGCCAGCAGTTTTCTTAACCCCCTCACCTACGAGCAGTACTTC. Encoded protein: CASSFLNPLTYEQYF.

Only one count was recorded for this clone. The gene calls are TRBV11-3 and TRBJ1-5, with a possible D match to TRBD1 (6 bases). The CDR3 has 15 residues. Trimming shortened V by 2 bases and J by 5 bases, and 13 bases separated the two germline ends. CDR1 is SGHNT and CDR2 is YENEEA in the germline V gene. The chain's CDR3 is CASSLNGGRDQPQHF. CDR3 sequence (DNA): TGTGCCAGCAGCTTAAATGGGGGGCGCGATCAGCCCCAGCATTTT.

The chain is built from TRBV11-3 and TRBJ2-6; D perhaps matches TRBD1 (6 bases). V was pared by 6 bases and J by 2 bases, with 11 bases between. CDR3 length: 15 residues. Germline lookup yields CDR1 SGHNT and CDR2 YENEEA. DNA for the CDR3: TGTGCCAGCAGTCCTAGGGGGACTGGGGCCAACGTCCTGACTTTC. The encoded protein is CASSPRGTGANVLTF.

This chain links TRBV28 with TRBJ2-1, with D maybe TRBD2 (6 bases). V dropped 6 bases and J dropped 2 bases, with 14 bases sitting between them. This CDR3 spans 15 amino acids. Germline V gene data show CDR1 as MDHEN and CDR2 as SYDVKM. The CDR3, as DNA: TGTGCCAGCAGCGAGGGGACTTTAACCTACAATGAGCAGTTCTTC. Protein product: CASSEGTLTYNEQFF.

This clone was picked up a small number of times. CDR3: CASSLPSSGRNGELFF. For the CDR3, the DNA is TGTGCCAGCAGCCTCCCGTCGAGCGGGCGTAACGGGGAGCTGTTTTTT. The chain employs TRBV11-3 and TRBJ2-2, with D perhaps matching TRBD2 (6 bases). The CDR3 is 16 amino acids. The V gene lost 5 bases and the J gene lost 7 bases, with 20 bases spanning the gap. CDR1 SGHNT and CDR2 YENEEA come from the germline V gene. Filled out from reference TRBV11-3 and TRBJ2-2, the complete variable domain reads EAGVVQSPRYKIIEKKQPVAFWCNPISGHNTLYWYLQNLGQGPELLIRYENEEAVDDSQLPKDRFSAERLKGVDSTLKIQPAELGDSAVYLCASSLPSSGRNGELFFGEGSRLTVL.

The chain carries TRBV6-8 and TRBJ2-4; tentatively, D is TRBD1 (5 bases). This CDR3 region has 12 residues. The germline V gene has CDR1 MNHGY and CDR2 SAAAGT. V was shortened by 5 bases and J by 7 bases, with 9 bases between the two germline ends. CDR3 DNA sequence: TGTGCCAGCAGTGAGCCAGGGAACATTCAGTACTTC. This encodes CASSEPGNIQYF.

J is TRBJ1-2 and V is TRBV6-8, with TRBD1 matching 8 bases. The V and J ends lost 5 bases and 8 bases, in that order; junction bases with no gene match: 10. The germline V gene encodes CDR1 MNHGY and CDR2 SAAAGT. The length of the CDR3 is 14 residues. The CDR3 bases are TGTGCCAGCAGTCCCCGACAGGGGAGAGAGGGCTACACCTTC. Amino acids: CASSPRQGREGYTF.

The chain is built from TRBV11-3 and TRBJ2-3; 10 bases map to TRBD2. CDR1 is SGHNT, CDR2 YENEEA, per germline. Germline trimming cut 3 bases from V and 5 bases from J; bases unmatched to any gene: 5. CDR3 size: 15 residues. The CDR3 DNA follows: TGTGCCAGCAGCTTTCGGACTAGCGGTAGAGATACGCAGTATTTT. It codes for CASSFRTSGRDTQYF.

In this sample, this clone turned up a few times. The CDR3 sequence is CASGRAETGELFF. DNA for the CDR3: TGTGCCAGCGGGAGGGCCGAAACCGGGGAGCTGTTTTTT. This chain connects TRBV6-8 to TRBJ2-2; 7 bases align to TRBD2. The CDR3 has 13 amino acids. Trimming took 8 bases from V and 5 from J; bases not matched to a gene: 5. CDR1 and CDR2 (germline): MNHGY, SAAAGT.